This T cell receptor (beta chain) was retrieved from a study of blood T cell repertoires in COVID-19. Germline assignment: CDR1 MGHRA and CDR2 YSYEKL. The CDR3 is 12 residues long. V was pared by 0 bases and J by 7 bases, with 4 bases between. TCRdb's table, derived via immunoSEQ multiplex PCR, lists solely in-frame clones and lacks some. The sample shows approximately 75,000 clones, over 75% of them seen only once. The TCR was taken from a man aged 50 to 59 with acute or convalescent COVID-19. The chain uses TRBV4-1 and TRBJ2-1; D ambiguous. The material sequenced was peripheral blood. The CDR3 DNA is TGCGCCAGCAGCCAAGATATGAATGAGCAGTTCTTC. Its protein product is CASSQDMNEQFF.